This TCR beta chain was identified in a study of spatial heterogeneity in lung cancer. Study in general: Sequencing consistently turned up more beta-chain sequences than alpha-chain sequences.

Described time point: sample taken at primary tumor resection. The donors, 60 to 80 patients with untreated early-stage non-small cell lung cancer, provided the samples. Unsorted whole RNA samples from tumor, nontumor lung or frozen PBMC were sequenced. Study-wide findings and caveats: Expanded alpha and beta TCR counts within tumors tracked tumor mutation counts.

Every TCR cDNA molecule bore a unique molecular identifier. From the 5' RACE reads, TCRdb called clonotypes with MiXCR, one entry per CDR3 protein. In the table there are 14,000 or so distinct CDR3 sequences, 4.7% of which are singletons. The CDR3 contains 15 residues. Germline loops: CDR1 SGHRS, CDR2 YFSETQ. The trim removed 1 base at V and 2 bases at J, leaving 4 bases unmatched. To note about this clonotype: Its antigen remains unidentified.

The rearrangement uses TRBV5-1 and TRBJ2-7; 9 positions agree with TRBD1. The clonotype was recovered from a female donor with early-stage non-small cell lung cancer. The specimen was lung tumor tissue, collected at surgery. The CDR3 protein is CASSLSGTGTYEQYF. In DNA, the CDR3 is TGCGCCAGCAGCTTGTCTGGGACAGGGACCTACGAGCAGTACTTC.